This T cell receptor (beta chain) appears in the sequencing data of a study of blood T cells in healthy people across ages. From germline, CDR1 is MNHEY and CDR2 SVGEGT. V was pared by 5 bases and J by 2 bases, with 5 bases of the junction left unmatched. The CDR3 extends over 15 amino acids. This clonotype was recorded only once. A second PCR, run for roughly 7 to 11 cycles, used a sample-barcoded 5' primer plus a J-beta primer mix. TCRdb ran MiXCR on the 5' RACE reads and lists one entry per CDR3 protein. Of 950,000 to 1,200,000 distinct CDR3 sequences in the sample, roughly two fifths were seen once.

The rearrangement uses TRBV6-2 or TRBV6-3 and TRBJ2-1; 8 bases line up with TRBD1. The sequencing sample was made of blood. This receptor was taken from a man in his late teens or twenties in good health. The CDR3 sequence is CASSMTGEAYNEQFF. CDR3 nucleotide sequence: TGTGCCAGCAGTATGACAGGGGAAGCCTACAATGAGCAGTTCTTC.